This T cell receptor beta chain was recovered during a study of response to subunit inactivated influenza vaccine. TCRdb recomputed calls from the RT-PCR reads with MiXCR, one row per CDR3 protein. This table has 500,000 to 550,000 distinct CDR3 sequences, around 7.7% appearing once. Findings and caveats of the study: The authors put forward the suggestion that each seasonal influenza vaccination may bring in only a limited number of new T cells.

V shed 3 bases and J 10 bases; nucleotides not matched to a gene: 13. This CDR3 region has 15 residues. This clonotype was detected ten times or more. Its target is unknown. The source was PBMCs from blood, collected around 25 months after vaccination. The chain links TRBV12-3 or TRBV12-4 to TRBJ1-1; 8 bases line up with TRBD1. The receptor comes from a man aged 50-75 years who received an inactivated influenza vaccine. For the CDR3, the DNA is TGTGCCAGCAGTTTTTCGCACAGGGGGGTAAAAGGAGCTTTCTTT. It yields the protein CASSFSHRGVKGAFF.